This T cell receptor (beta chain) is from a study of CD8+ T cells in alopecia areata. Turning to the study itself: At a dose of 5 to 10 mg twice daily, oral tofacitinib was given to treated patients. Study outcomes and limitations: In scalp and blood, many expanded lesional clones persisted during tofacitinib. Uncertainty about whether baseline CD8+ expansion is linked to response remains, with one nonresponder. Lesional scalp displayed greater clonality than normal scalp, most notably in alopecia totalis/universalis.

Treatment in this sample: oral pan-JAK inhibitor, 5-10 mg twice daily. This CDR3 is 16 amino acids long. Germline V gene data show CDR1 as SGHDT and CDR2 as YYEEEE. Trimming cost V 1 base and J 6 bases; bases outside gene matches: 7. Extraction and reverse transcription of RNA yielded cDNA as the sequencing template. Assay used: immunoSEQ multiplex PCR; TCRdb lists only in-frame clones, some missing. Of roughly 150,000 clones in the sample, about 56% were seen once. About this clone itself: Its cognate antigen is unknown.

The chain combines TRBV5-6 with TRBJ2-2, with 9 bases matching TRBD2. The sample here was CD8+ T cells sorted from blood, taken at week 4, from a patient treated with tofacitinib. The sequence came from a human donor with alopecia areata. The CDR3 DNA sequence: TGTGCCAGCAGCTTGCCCCACAGGACTAGCGCCGGGGAGCTGTTTTTT. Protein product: CASSLPHRTSAGELFF.